Listed here is a single TCR beta chain. The antigen is not known. The CDR3 runs to 16 residues. Trimming removed 2 bases from V and 0 bases from J; junction bases left unmatched: 3. Per germline, CDR1 LNHDA and CDR2 SQIVND (reference sequence). The source of the sample is a study of beta chain features in type 1 diabetes. Study summary: Healthy donors resembled patients in age, gender and cell yields. Study observations and caveats: Patients showed naive, central memory and Treg TCRB repertoires that appeared more similar than those of healthy donors. A definitive answer on HLA type influencing TCRB rearrangement was not reached here. Insertions at VDJ junctions were less frequent in type 1 diabetes patients. These patients also deleted more nucleotides at the same junctions. In all four CD4+ subsets, TCRB CDR3 length was significantly, moderately reduced in type 1 diabetes.

Expressed TCRB transcripts were sequenced because the isolated RNA had all been reverse transcribed beforehand. Clones were read by immunoSEQ multiplex PCR, and TCRdb kept only the in-frame ones, dropping some. The data hold 600,000 to 700,000 clones, with around 12% observed a single time. Sequenced sample: naive CD4+ T cells from blood. This chain connects TRBV19 to TRBJ1-5, with 8 bases lining up with TRBD1. The clonotype was recovered from a man aged 25-45 years with type 1 diabetes. The CDR3 DNA reads as TGTGCCAGTAGTATATACGGACAGGGTAGCAATCAGCCCCAGCATTTT. Translation: CASSIYGQGSNQPQHF.